This TCR beta chain was identified during a study of blood T cell repertoires in COVID-19. About the research overall: Acute and convalescent COVID-19 specimens originated in the United States, Italy and Spain. PBMCs, B-cell-depleted T cells, or T cells were the source of the cDNA or gDNA that made up the material.

Losses at the gene ends were 6 bases for V and 5 bases for J; bases not matched to a gene: 9. CDR3 length: 14 residues. From germline, CDR1 is SGHNT and CDR2 YYREEE (reference sequence). Authors' analysis steps: Quantification of nucleated cells was approximated via reference gene primer amplification. Sequencing used immunoSEQ multiplex PCR; TCRdb keeps in-frame clones, though not all of them. The V and J calls and clone size are taken from that table; D and trimming were inferred from the DNA. The data show more than 200,000 clones, 70% to 90% seen once. V is TRBV5-4 and J is TRBJ1-2; the match to TRBD1 covers 8 bases. This receptor was identified in a man over 45 with acute or convalescent COVID-19. Sample: peripheral blood. The CDR3 protein is CASTPRDRTYGYTF. CDR3 nucleotide sequence: TGTGCCAGCACCCCGCGGGACAGGACTTATGGCTACACCTTC.